This T cell receptor (beta chain) was sequenced during a study of T-cell memory formation after mild COVID-19. Findings and caveats of the study: Pre-infection memory held some responding clones, suggesting pre-existing cross-reactive T cells responded. Clones that shrank (day 15 to 85) were balanced CD4/CD8, whereas later expanders leaned CD4+. CD8+ contracting clones occupied EMRA, while CD4+ ones occupied mainly CM and EM.

The TCR alpha and TCR beta cDNA libraries, bearing sample barcodes and UMIs, were generated by 5'RACE using constant-segment primers. TCRdb called the 5' RACE reads again in MiXCR, with one record for every CDR3 protein. The profile covers approximately 500,000 distinct CDR3 sequences, with nearly 25% appearing a single time and approximately 13% taken by the ten largest. The CDR3 spans 15 residues. The V and J ends lost 3 bases and 4 bases, in that order; junction bases with no gene match: 6. Only a few counts were recorded for this clonotype. Its specificity is unknown. V and J are TRBV12-3 or TRBV12-4 and TRBJ2-3; 8 bases fit TRBD1. Sequenced: PBMCs or a T cell subset sorted from them (not recorded which). This sequence originates from an adult woman who had mild COVID-19 (a few samples of this study predate the infection). Cell type and time point are not known. Here the CDR3 DNA reads TGTGCCAGCAGTTTTGGGACAGGAGACTCAGATACGCAGTATTTT. As protein: CASSFGTGDSDTQYF.